This TCR beta chain is drawn from a study of CD8 T cell repertoires and HIV-1 epitope variants. General observations from the study: The TAALDMSHF plasma variant had no responses, unlike KF9 (five clonotypes) and HW9 (one).

CDR1 is SEHNR and CDR2 is FQNEAQ in the germline V gene (reference sequence). CDR3 length: 14 amino acids. The V and J ends lost 5 bases and 0 bases respectively, with 8 bases between them. Clones were read by immunoSEQ multiplex PCR, and TCRdb kept only the in-frame ones, dropping some. The profile covers approximately 4,000 clones, with roughly 61% appearing a single time and roughly 39% taken by the ten largest. By proportion, this clone is large (0.1 to 1%). Its antigen is currently unknown. Source material: cultured CD8+ T cells derived from PBMCs. This chain connects TRBV7-9 to TRBJ1-5; no clear D gene. The receptor comes from a male donor with HIV. CDR3 DNA sequence: TGTGCCAGCAGCCCGAGCTATAGCAATCAGCCCCAGCATTTT. As protein: CASSPSYSNQPQHF.